This TCR beta chain was recovered during a study of blood T cell repertoires in COVID-19. The wider study: From the United States, Italy and Spain came samples of acute and convalescent COVID-19. Nucleic acid was either cDNA or gDNA, and it came from T cells, B-cell-depleted T cells, or PBMCs.

In the authors' workflow: Using reference gene primer amplification, nucleated cell counts were estimated. This table comes from immunoSEQ multiplex PCR, and its TCRdb copy is limited to in-frame clones, with some not included. The V and J calls and clone size are taken from that table; D and trimming were inferred from the DNA. The sample carries 250,000 or so clones, around nine tenths recorded once. Germline CDR1 and CDR2: KGHDR and SFDVKD. The CDR3 spans 17 residues. V was trimmed by 9 bases and J by 5 bases, leaving 28 bases between them. This TCR derives from a man aged 35-49 years with active or convalescent COVID-19. The rearrangement joins TRBV24-1 to TRBJ2-7; D is perhaps TRBD2 (5 bases). The sequenced sample was peripheral blood. CDR3: CATLSGRAGVRGNEQYF. The CDR3 DNA follows: TGTGCCACCTTATCAGGACGGGCTGGGGTACGGGGTAACGAGCAGTACTTC.